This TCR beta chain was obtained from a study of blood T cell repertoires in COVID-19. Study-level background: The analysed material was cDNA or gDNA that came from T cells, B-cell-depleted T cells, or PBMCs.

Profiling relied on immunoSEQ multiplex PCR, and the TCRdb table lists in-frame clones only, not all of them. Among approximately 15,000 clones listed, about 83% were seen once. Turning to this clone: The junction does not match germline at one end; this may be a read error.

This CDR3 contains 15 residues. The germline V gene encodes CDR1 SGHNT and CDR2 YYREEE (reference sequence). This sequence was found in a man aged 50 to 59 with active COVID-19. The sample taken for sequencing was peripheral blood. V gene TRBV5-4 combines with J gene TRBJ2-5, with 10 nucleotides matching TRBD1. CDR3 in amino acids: CASSGGNRMAGTGDF. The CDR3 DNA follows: TGTGCCAGCAGCGGCGGAAATAGGATGGCGGGGACAGGGGACTTC.